Each of the 21 T cell receptor beta chains below was sequenced from the same sample in a study of blood T cell repertoires in COVID-19. This table comes from immunoSEQ multiplex PCR, and its TCRdb copy is limited to in-frame clones, with some not included. This sample yields 200,000 to 300,000 clones, of which 84% are seen a single time; roughly 4% belongs to the top ten. The sample consisted of peripheral blood. These receptors came from a man between 60 and 70 years old with acute or convalescent COVID-19.

This clone was seen just once. The CDR3: CASSLTGTSGAYEQYF. In nucleotides, the CDR3 is TGCGCCAGCAGCTTGACTGGGACTAGCGGGGCTTACGAGCAGTACTTC. This sequence joins TRBV5-1 and TRBJ2-7; 13 nucleotides line up with TRBD2. The germline gives CDR1 SGHRS, CDR2 YFSETQ. Trimming at V came to 1 base and at J to 4 bases, leaving 5 bases not matched to a gene. This CDR3 is 16 amino acids long.

The V and J genes are TRBV30 and TRBJ2-5; the match to TRBD1 covers 8 bases. J gave up 9 bases and V 0 bases, and 9 bases lay outside the gene matches. Germline V lookup: CDR1 GTSNPN, CDR2 SVGIG (reference sequence). The CDR3 has 14 amino acids. The CDR3 is CAWSVSPGQVPQYF. In nucleotides, the CDR3 is TGTGCCTGGAGTGTTAGTCCGGGACAGGTGCCCCAGTACTTC.

This chain joins TRBV2 and TRBJ2-7, with a tentative D call TRBD2 (5 bases). CDR3 size: 14 residues. Trimming shortened V by 3 bases and J by 5 bases, and 14 bases separated the two germline ends. CDR1 and CDR2 (germline): SNHLY, FYNNEI. This CDR3 reads CASSEGRSSHEQYF. The CDR3 region has the DNA TGTGCCAGCAGTGAGGGCAGGTCTAGCCACGAGCAGTACTTC.

This chain connects TRBV19 to TRBJ2-3, with 8 bases that match TRBD2. Trimming at V came to 3 bases and at J to 4 bases, leaving 6 bases not matched to a gene. CDR3 size: 15 residues. The germline V gene has CDR1 LNHDA and CDR2 SQIVND (reference sequence). In DNA, the CDR3 is TGTGCCAGTAGTATGAACGGGGGGGCTTCAGATACGCAGTATTTT. Amino acid sequence: CASSMNGGASDTQYF.

To note about this clone: This CDR3 is also generated by other DNA sequences in the sample. The chain couples TRBV12-3 or TRBV12-4 to TRBJ1-1, with TRBD1 as a possible D gene (6 bases). Deletions cut 11 bases from V and 4 bases from J, with 14 bases between. This CDR3 contains 12 residues. The CDR3 bases are TGTGCCGGGGGCGGGGGTCGCACTGAAGCTTTCTTT. Residues: CAGGGGRTEAFF.

The chain carries TRBV5-1 and TRBJ2-7; TRBD2 is a possible D gene (6 bases). The CDR3 sequence is 15 residues long. The ends were cut back, 3 bases at V and 2 bases at J, with 15 bases in the middle. Germline lookup yields CDR1 SGHRS and CDR2 YFSETQ. The CDR3: CASSSTRRGTYEQYF. For the CDR3, the DNA is TGCGCCAGCAGCTCCACCAGGCGGGGCACCTACGAGCAGTACTTC.

The chain combines TRBV19 with TRBJ2-7; 9 bases map to TRBD1. With V trimmed by 6 bases and J by 4 bases, 7 bases remained unmatched. The CDR3 consists of 14 residues. Looked up from germline, CDR1 is LNHDA and CDR2 is SQIVND (reference sequence). The CDR3 DNA reads TGTGCCAGTAGCCGTTACAGGGGGCAGTACGAGCAGTACTTC. Its protein is CASSRYRGQYEQYF.

V and J are TRBV10-3 and TRBJ1-1; TRBD1 aligns across 9 bases. V shed 6 bases and J 1 base; nucleotides not matched to a gene: 3. Germline V CDR1 and CDR2: ENHRY, SYGVKD. CDR3 size: 14 residues. CDR3 coding DNA: TGTGCCATCAGAGAACAGGGGGCGAACACTGAAGCTTTCTTT. It is translated as CAIREQGANTEAFF.

This clone was observed once. This sequence joins TRBV19 and TRBJ1-1; unclear D gene. The germline V gene encodes CDR1 LNHDA and CDR2 SQIVND (reference sequence). V lost 6 bases and J lost 3, with 11 bases in between. CDR3 length equals 13 residues. The CDR3 DNA is TGTGCCAGTAGCCAGGCCGGATACACTGAAGCTTTCTTT. Protein sequence: CASSQAGYTEAFF.

Only one count was recorded for this clone. The genes are TRBV6-5 and TRBJ2-7; the D is unclear. The V gene's germline CDR1 is MNHEY and CDR2 SVGAGI. The CDR3 consists of 14 residues. The V end was cut by 6 bases, the J end by 1 base, with 13 bases between. This chain's CDR3 is CASSQQPGSYEQYF. The DNA of the CDR3 is TGTGCCAGCAGCCAACAACCCGGGTCCTACGAGCAGTACTTC.

In this sample, this clone turned up once. The rearrangement uses TRBV19 and TRBJ2-1, with TRBD2 matching over 8 bases. The CDR3 loop spans 14 amino acids. The germline gives CDR1 LNHDA, CDR2 SQIVND (reference sequence). The J segment lost 1 base and the V segment lost 6 bases, leaving 2 bases of the junction unmatched. As DNA, the CDR3 is TGTGCCAGTAGAGAGCGGGGGTCCTACAATGAGCAGTTCTTC. Residues: CASRERGSYNEQFF.

The chain links TRBV2 to TRBJ2-2; possibly TRBD2 for D (7 bases). V lost 3 bases, J lost 2 bases, and 13 bases lay in between. The germline gives CDR1 SNHLY, CDR2 FYNNEI. The CDR3 is 16 residues long. CDR3 in amino acids: CASSEFGGLNTGELFF. DNA of the CDR3: TGTGCCAGCAGTGAGTTCGGGGGGCTAAACACCGGGGAGCTGTTTTTT.

The sample holds one count of this clone. The rearrangement uses TRBV6-5 and TRBJ1-6, with unresolved D. V was pared by 0 bases and J by 7 bases, with 10 bases between. The CDR3 runs to 15 residues. Per germline, CDR1 MNHEY and CDR2 SVGAGI. The CDR3 region has the DNA TGTGCCAGCAGTTACTCGGACTCTGGAAATTCACCCCTCCACTTT. It translates to CASSYSDSGNSPLHF.

The rearrangement joins TRBV7-9 to TRBJ1-1, with TRBD1 matching 10 bases. V lost 5 bases and J lost 0; bases outside the gene matches: 3. Germline V CDR1 and CDR2: SEHNR, FQNEAQ (reference sequence). The CDR3 runs 15 residues. Here the CDR3 reads CASSLGTGVNTEAFF. The CDR3 DNA reads as TGTGCCAGCAGCCTTGGGACAGGGGTGAACACTGAAGCTTTCTTT.

The chain uses TRBV19 and TRBJ1-4, with TRBD1 as a possible D gene (5 bases). Germline V gives CDR1 LNHDA, CDR2 SQIVND (reference sequence). The length of the CDR3 is 11 residues. Trimming removed 5 bases from V and 15 bases from J, with 13 bases in between. CDR3 coding DNA: TGTGCCAGTAGTGCGGGGGGAATAATGTTTTTT. Amino acids: CASSAGGIMFF.

The chain joins TRBV7-8 to TRBJ2-7, with TRBD1 as a possible D gene (5 bases). V was trimmed by 5 bases and J by 2 bases, leaving 19 bases between them. In germline, CDR1 is SGHVS, CDR2 FQNEAQ. This CDR3 is 16 amino acids long. CDR3 sequence: CASSTTRQFPAYEQYF. The CDR3 coding sequence is TGTGCCAGCAGCACAACCCGACAGTTTCCTGCCTACGAGCAGTACTTC.

The chain has TRBV7-8 and TRBJ1-5; D ambiguous. The CDR3 totals 14 residues. Trimming shortened V by 5 bases and J by 4 bases, and 12 bases separated the two germline ends. Germline V CDR1 and CDR2: SGHVS, FQNEAQ. The CDR3 spells CASSTSTLNQPQHF. The CDR3 nucleotides are TGTGCCAGCAGCACTAGTACGCTTAATCAGCCCCAGCATTTT.

The V gene is TRBV28, the J gene TRBJ2-2, with 11 bases fitting TRBD2. This CDR3 contains 17 residues. V trimming: 2 bases; J trimming: 4 bases; junction bases outside the gene matches: 6. Germline CDR1 MDHEN, CDR2 SYDVKM. The CDR3 sequence: CASSLSTSGRITGELFF. CDR3 nucleotide sequence: TGTGCCAGCAGTTTAAGCACTAGCGGGAGAATCACCGGGGAGCTGTTTTTT.

The V gene is TRBV3-1 (or the pseudogene TRBV3-2), the J gene TRBJ2-7, with 8 bases aligning to TRBD1. The CDR3 runs to 16 residues. CDR1 is LGHDT and CDR2 is YNNKEL in the germline V gene (reference sequence). J gave up 3 bases and V 1 base, and 8 bases lay outside the gene matches. The CDR3 region has the DNA TGTGCCAGCAGCCAAGGAGGCCTAACAGGGGGCTACGAGCAGTACTTC. Protein product: CASSQGGLTGGYEQYF.

The J gene is TRBJ1-2, the V gene TRBV9; 7 bases match TRBD1. The CDR3 covers 15 residues. With 0 bases clipped from V and 3 bases from J, the junction kept 5 bases outside the gene matches. CDR1 and CDR2 (germline): SGDLS, YYNGEE. CDR3 loop: CASSVGGTGDYGYTF. For the CDR3, the DNA is TGTGCCAGCAGCGTAGGTGGAACAGGGGACTATGGCTACACCTTC. Full variable domain (rest looked up from reference TRBV9 and TRBJ1-2): DSGVTQTPKHLITATGQRVTLRCSPRSGDLSVYWYQQSLDQGLQFLIQYYNGEERAKGNILERFSAQQFPDLHSELNLSSLELGDSALYFCASSVGGTGDYGYTFGSGTRLTVV.

A few counts support this clone. J is TRBJ1-5 and V is TRBV27, with D hard to call. V was cut by 8 bases and J by 7 bases, with 15 bases left in between. Germline V gives CDR1 MNHEY, CDR2 SMNVEV (reference sequence). This CDR3 contains 13 residues. The CDR3 here is CASSWAVEQPQHF. For the CDR3, the DNA is TGTGCCAGCTCCTGGGCAGTCGAACAGCCCCAGCATTTT.